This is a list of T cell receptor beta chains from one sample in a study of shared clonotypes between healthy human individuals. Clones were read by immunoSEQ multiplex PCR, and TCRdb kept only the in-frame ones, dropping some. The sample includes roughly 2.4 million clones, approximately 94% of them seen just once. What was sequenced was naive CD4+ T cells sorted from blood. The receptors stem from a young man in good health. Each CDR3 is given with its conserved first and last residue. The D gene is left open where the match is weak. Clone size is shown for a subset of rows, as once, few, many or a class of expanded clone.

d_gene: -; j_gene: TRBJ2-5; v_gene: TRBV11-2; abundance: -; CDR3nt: TGTGCCAGCAGCTTAGATGGGGCGGGAGAGACCCAGTACTTC; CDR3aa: CASSLDGAGETQYF
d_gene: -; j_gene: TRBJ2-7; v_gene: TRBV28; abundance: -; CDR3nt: TGTGCCAGCAGCTCACACCAGGATACCTACGAGCAGTACTTC; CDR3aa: CASSSHQDTYEQYF
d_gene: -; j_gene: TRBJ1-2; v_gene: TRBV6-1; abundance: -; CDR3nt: TGTGCCAGCAGTGAAAACCTGGGAGGTAACTATGGCTACACCTTC; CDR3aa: CASSENLGGNYGYTF
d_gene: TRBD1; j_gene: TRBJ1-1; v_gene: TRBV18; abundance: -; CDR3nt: TGTGCCAGCTCAGCGTCCGGGACAGTGAACACTGAAGCTTTCTTT; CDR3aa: CASSASGTVNTEAFF
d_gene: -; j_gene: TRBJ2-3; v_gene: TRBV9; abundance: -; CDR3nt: TGTGCCAGCAGCGTAGATATAACAGGGCGTACAGATACGCAGTATTTT; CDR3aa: CASSVDITGRTDTQYF
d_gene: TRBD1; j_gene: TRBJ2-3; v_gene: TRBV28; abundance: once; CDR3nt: TGTGCCAGCAGTCAGTACAGGGGTCCCACAGATACGCAGTATTTT; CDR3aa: CASSQYRGPTDTQYF
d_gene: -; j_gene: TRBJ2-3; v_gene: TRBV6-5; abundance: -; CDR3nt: TGTGCCAGCAGGGTGGGCCAAAGCACAGATACGCAGTATTTT; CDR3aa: CASRVGQSTDTQYF
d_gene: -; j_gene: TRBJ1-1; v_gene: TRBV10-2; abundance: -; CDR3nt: TGCGCCAGCAGAGGAACAGGAGCTGAAGCTTTCTTT; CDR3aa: CASRGTGAEAFF
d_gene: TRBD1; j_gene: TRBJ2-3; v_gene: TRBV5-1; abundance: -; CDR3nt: TGCGCCAGCAGTAGGACAGGGGAGGTTTCAGATACGCAGTATTTT; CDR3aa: CASSRTGEVSDTQYF
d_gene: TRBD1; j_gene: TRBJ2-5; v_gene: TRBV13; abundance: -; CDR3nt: TGTGCCAGCAGCTTGACAGGGATAAGGGGGACCCAGTACTTC; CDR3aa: CASSLTGIRGTQYF
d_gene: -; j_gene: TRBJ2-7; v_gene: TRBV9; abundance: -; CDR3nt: TGTGCCAGCAGCGTCCGGGACGAGGCCCTGCAGTACTTC; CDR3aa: CASSVRDEALQYF
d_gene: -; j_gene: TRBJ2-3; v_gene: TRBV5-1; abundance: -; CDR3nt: TGCGCCAGCAGCCCTGGGAGAGGCCCAGATACGCAGTATTTT; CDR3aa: CASSPGRGPDTQYF
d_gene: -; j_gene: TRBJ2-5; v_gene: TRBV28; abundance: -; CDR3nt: TGTGCCAGCGCAGGGGCTGCGGGGCAAGAGACCCAGTACTTC; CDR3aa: CASAGAAGQETQYF
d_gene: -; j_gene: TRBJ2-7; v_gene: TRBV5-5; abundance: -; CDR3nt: TGTGCCAGCAGCTTGACCGAATATGGACCCTACGAGCAGTACTTC; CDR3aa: CASSLTEYGPYEQYF
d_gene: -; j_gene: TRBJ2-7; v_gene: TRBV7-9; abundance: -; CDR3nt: TGTGCCAGCAGCTTAGCGTCGGCAGGAGGCTCCTACGAGCAGTACTTC; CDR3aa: CASSLASAGGSYEQYF
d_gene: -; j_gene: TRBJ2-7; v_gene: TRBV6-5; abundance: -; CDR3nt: TGTGCCAGCACCCGAGGGGATCAGAGCGAGCAGTACTTC; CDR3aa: CASTRGDQSEQYF
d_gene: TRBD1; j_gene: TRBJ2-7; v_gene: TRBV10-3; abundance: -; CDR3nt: TGTGCCATCAGTGAGACAGGGGTAGCAGGCTACGAGCAGTACTTC; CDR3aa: CAISETGVAGYEQYF
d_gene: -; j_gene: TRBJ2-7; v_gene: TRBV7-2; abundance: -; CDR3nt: TGTGCCAGCAGCTCCTCCCTTGGGTGGAAAACCTACGAGCAGTACTTC; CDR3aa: CASSSSLGWKTYEQYF
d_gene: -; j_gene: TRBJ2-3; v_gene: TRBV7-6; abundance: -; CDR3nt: TGTGCCAGCAGCTCGCCTCGGGGAAGAACGTTGGATACTAACACAGATACGCAGTATTTT; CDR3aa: CASSSPRGRTLDTNTDTQYF
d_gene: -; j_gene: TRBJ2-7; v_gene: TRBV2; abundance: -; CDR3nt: TGTGCCAGCTGCCTTCGAGGGACCTACGAGCAGTACTTC; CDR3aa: CASCLRGTYEQYF
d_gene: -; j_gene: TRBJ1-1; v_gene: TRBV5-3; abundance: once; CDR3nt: TGTGCCAGAAGCTCCAACACTGAAGCTTTCTTT; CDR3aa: CARSSNTEAFF
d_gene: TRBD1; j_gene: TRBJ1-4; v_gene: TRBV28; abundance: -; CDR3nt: TGTGCCAGCAGTTTACGCCAGGGGGCTAATGAAAAACTGTTTTTT; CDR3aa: CASSLRQGANEKLFF
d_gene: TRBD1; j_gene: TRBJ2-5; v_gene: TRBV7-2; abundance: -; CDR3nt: TGTGCCAGCAGCTGGACAGGGGCCAGACCCCAAGAGACCCAGTACTTC; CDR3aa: CASSWTGARPQETQYF
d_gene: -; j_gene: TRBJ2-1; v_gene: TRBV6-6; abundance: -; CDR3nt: TGTGCCAGCACCGCCACCAGGGATCGGGCGAACAATGAGCAGTTCTTC; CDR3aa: CASTATRDRANNEQFF
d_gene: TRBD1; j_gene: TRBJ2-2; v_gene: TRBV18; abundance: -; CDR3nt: TGTGCCAGCTCTACCCGACAGGGGGACACCGGGGAGCTGTTTTTT; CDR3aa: CASSTRQGDTGELFF
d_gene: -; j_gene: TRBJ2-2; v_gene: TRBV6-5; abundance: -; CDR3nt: TGTGCCAGCAGTTACTTTCCTAGCATGTTGGCCGGGGAGCTGTTTTTT; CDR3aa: CASSYFPSMLAGELFF
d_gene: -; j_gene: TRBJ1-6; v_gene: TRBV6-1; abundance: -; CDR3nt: TGTGCCAGCAGTATCGGGGACTATAATTCACCCCTCCACTTT; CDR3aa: CASSIGDYNSPLHF
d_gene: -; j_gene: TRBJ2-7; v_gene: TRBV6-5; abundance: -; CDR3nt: TGTGCCAGCACTCGATCTAAATCGGCGCACGAGCAGTACTTC; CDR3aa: CASTRSKSAHEQYF
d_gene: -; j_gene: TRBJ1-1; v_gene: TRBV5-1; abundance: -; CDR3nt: TGCGCCAGCAGCTTGGCCAGGAGGGGAACTGAAGCTTTCTTT; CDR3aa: CASSLARRGTEAFF
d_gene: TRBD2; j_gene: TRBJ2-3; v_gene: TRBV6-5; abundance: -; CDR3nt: TGTGCCAGCAGTACTAGCGGTAGGACCGTAAATACGCAGTATTTT; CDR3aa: CASSTSGRTVNTQYF